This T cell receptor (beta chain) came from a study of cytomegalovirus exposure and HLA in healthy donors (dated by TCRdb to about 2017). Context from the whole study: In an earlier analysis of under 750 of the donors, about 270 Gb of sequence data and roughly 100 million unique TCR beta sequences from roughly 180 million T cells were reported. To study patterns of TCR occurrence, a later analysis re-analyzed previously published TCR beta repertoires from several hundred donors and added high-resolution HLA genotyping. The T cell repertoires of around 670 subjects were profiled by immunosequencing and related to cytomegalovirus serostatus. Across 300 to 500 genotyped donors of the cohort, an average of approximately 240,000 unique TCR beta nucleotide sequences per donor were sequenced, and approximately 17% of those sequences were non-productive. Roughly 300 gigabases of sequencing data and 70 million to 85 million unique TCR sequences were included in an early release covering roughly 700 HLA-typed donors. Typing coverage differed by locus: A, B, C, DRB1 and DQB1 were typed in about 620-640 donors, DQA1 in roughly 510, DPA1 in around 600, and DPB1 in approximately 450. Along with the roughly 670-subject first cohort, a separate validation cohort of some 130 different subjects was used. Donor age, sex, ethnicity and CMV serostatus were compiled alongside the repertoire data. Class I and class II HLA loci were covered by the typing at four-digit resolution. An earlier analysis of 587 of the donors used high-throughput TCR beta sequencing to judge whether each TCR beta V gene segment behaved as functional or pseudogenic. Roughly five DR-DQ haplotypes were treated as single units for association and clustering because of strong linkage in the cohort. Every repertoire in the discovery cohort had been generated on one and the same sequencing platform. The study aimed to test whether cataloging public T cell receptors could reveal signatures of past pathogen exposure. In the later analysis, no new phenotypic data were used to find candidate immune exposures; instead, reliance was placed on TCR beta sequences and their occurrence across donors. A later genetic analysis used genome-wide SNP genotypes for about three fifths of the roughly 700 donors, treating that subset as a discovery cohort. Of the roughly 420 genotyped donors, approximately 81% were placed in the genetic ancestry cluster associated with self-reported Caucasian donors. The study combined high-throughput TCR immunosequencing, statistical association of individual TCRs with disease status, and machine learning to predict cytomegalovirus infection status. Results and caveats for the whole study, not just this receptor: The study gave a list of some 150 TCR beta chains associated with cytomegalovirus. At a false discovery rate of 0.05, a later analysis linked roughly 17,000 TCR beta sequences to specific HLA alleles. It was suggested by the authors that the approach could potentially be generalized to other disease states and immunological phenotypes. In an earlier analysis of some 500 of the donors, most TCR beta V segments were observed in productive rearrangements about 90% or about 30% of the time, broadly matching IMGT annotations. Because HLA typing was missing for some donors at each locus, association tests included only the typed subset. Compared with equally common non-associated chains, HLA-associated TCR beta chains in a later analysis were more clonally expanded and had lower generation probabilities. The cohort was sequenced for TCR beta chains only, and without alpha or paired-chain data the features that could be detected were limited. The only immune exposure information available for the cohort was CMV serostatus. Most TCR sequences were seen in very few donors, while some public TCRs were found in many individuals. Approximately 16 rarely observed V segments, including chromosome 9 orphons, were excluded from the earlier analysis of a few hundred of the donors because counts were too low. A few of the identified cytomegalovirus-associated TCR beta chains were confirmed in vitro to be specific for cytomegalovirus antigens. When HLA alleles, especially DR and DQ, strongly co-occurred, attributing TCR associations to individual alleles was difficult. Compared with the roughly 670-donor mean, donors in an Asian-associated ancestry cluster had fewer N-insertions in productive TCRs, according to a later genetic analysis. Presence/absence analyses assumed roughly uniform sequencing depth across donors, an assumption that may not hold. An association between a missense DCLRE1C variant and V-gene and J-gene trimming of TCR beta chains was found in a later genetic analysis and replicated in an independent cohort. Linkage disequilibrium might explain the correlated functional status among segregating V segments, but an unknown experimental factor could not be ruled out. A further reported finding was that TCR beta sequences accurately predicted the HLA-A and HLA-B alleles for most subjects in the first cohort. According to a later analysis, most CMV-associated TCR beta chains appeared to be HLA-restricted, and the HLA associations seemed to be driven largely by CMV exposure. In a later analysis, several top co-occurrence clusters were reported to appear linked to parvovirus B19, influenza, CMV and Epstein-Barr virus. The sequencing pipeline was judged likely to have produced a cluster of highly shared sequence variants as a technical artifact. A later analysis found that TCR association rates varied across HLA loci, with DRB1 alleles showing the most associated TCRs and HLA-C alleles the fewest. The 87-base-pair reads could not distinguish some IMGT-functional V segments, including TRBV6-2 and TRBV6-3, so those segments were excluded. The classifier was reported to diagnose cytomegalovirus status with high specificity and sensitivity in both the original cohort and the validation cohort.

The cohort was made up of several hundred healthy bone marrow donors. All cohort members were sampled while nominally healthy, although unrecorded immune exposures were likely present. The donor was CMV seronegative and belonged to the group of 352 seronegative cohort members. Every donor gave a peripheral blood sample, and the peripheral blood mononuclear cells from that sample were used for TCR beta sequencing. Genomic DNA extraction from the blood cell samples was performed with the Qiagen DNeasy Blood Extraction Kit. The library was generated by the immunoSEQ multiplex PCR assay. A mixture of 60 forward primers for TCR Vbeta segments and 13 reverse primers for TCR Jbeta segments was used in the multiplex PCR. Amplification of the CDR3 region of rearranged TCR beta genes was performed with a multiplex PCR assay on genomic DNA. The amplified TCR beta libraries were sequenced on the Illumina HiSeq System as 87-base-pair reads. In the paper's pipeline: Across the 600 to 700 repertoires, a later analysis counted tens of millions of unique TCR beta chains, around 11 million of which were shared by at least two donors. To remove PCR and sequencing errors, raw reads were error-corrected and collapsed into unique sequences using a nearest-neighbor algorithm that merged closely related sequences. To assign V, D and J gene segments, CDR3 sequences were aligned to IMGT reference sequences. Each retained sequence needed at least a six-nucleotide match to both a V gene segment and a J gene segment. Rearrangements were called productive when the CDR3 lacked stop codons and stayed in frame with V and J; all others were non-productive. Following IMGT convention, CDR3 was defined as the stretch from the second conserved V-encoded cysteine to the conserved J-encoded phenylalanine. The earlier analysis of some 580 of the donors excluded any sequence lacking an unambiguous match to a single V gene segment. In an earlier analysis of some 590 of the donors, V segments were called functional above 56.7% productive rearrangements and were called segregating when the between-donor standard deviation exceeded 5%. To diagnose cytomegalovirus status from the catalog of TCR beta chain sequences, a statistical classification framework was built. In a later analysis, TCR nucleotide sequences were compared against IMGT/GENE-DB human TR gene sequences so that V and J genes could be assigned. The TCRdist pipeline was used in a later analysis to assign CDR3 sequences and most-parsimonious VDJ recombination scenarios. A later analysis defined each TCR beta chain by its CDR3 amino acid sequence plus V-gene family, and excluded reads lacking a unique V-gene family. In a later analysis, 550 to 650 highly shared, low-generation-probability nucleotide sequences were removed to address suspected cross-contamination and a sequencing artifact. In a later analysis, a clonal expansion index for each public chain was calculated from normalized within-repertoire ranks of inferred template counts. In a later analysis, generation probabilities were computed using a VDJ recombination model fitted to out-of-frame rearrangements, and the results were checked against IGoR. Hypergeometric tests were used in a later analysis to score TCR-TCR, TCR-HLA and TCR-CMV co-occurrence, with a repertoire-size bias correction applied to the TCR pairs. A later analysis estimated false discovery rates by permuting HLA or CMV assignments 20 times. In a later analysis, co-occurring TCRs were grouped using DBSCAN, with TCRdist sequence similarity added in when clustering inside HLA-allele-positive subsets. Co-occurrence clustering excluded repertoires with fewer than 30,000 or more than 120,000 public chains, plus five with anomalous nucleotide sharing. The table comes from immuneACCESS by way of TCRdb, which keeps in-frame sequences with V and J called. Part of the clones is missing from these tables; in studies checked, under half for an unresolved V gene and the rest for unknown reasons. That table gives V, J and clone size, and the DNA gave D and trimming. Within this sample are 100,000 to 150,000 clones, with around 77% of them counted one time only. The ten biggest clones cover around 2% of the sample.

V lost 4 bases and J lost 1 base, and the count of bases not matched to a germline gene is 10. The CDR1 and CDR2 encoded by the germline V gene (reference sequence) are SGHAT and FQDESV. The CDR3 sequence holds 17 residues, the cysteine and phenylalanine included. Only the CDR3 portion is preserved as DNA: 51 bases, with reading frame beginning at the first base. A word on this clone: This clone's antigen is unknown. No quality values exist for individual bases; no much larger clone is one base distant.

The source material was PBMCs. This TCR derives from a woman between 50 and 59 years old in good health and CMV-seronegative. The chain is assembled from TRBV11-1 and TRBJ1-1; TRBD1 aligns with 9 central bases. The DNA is TGTGCCAGCAGCTCGCTATTAGGACAGGGGTCGAACACTGAAGCTTTCTTT. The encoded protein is CASSSLLGQGSNTEAFF.